The 21 T cell receptor beta chains below all came from one sample that was sequenced in a study of Graves' ophthalmopathy and Graves' hyperthyroidism. RNA transcripts provided the template for amplifying TCR beta CDR3 regions. Second-round multiplex PCR followed a first-round RT-PCR using HTBI primers. TCRdb passed the multiplex PCR reads through MiXCR, listing each CDR3 protein once. The sample yields under 350,000 distinct CDR3 sequences, about a sixth seen once. Specimen: peripheral blood. These receptors were obtained from an adult man with Graves' ophthalmopathy.

This clonotype showed up many times. The chain carries TRBV5-1 and TRBJ1-1, with a tentative D call TRBD1 (5 bases). The germline V gene has CDR1 SGHRS and CDR2 YFSETQ. The V and J ends lost 3 bases and 1 base respectively, with 13 bases between them. The CDR3 spans 15 residues. The CDR3 sequence: CASSSLGGRNTEAFF. The CDR3 coding sequence is TGCGCCAGCAGCTCGCTTGGGGGGAGGAACACTGAAGCTTTCTTT.

The rearrangement uses TRBV5-1 and TRBJ1-1; tentatively, D is TRBD1 (6 bases). V lost 2 bases, J lost 1 base, and 12 bases lay in between. Germline V lookup: CDR1 SGHRS, CDR2 YFSETQ. The CDR3 contains 15 residues. CDR3 protein: CASSFLQGRNTEAFF. In DNA form, the CDR3 reads TGCGCCAGCAGCTTTTTACAGGGCAGGAACACTGAAGCTTTCTTT.

The table lists this clonotype with many counts. The CDR3 is CATSDRDSRVEQYF. In DNA, the CDR3 is TGTGCCACCAGTGATCGGGACAGCAGGGTCGAGCAGTACTTC. The genes are TRBV24-1 and TRBJ2-7; 7 positions match TRBD1. V trimming: 3 bases; J trimming: 6 bases; junction bases outside the gene matches: 7. This CDR3 spans 14 amino acids. CDR1 is KGHDR and CDR2 is SFDVKD in the germline V gene.

J is TRBJ2-7 and V is TRBV28; possibly TRBD2 for D (5 bases). Trimming stripped 5 bases from V and 6 bases from J, with 17 bases between. Germline values: CDR1 MDHEN, CDR2 SYDVKM. CDR3 length equals 14 residues. The CDR3, as DNA: TGTGCCAGCAGTCGTTTGGGAGCGAGTCGCGAGCAGTACTTC. Its translation: CASSRLGASREQYF.

This clonotype was seen ten or more times. The chain recombines TRBV6-1 with TRBJ1-5, with D unclear. The germline gives CDR1 MNHNS, CDR2 SASEGT. V was trimmed by 0 bases and J by 7 bases, leaving 10 bases between them. This CDR3 is 14 amino acids long. CDR3 nucleotides: TGTGCCAGCAGTGAAGCACCGGGGTACCAGCCCCAGCATTTT. It codes for CASSEAPGYQPQHF.

This clonotype was recorded many times. The conserved final phenylalanine or tryptophan is absent from the CDR3, which likely points to a read error. The genes are TRBV11-1 and TRBJ1-1; 8 bases line up with TRBD1. Trimming removed 3 bases from V and 6 bases from J; junction bases left unmatched: 3. Germline CDR1 SGHAT, CDR2 FQDESV (reference sequence). The CDR3 is made up of 13 amino acids. The CDR3 DNA is TGTGCCAGCAGCTTGGACAGGGAGGCTGAAGCTTTCCTT. Its translation is CASSLDREAEAFL.

This chain joins TRBV6-1 and TRBJ1-1; the D is unclear. V lost 0 bases to trimming and J lost 7 bases, with 21 bases between them. This CDR3 region has 17 residues. From germline, CDR1 is MNHNS and CDR2 SASEGT. The CDR3 loop is CASSEAHRLSKRGEAFF. The CDR3 region has the DNA TGTGCCAGCAGTGAAGCGCATAGGCTCTCCAAGCGCGGTGAAGCTTTCTTT.

This clonotype has at least ten counts. The chain uses TRBV29-1 and TRBJ1-1, with a tentative D call TRBD1 (5 bases). CDR1 and CDR2 (germline): SQVTM, ANQGSEA. The germline V and J ends were trimmed by 7 bases and 0 bases, with 15 bases remaining between them. The CDR3 is 14 amino acids. The CDR3 spells CSAATGGMNTEAFF. CDR3 coding DNA: TGCAGCGCTGCCACCGGGGGGATGAACACTGAAGCTTTCTTT. Full variable domain (rest looked up from reference TRBV29-1 and TRBJ1-1): SAVISQKPSRDICQRGTSLTIQCQVDSQVTMMFWYRQQPGQSLTLIATANQGSEATYESGFVIDKFPISRPNLTFSTLTVSNMSPEDSSIYLCSAATGGMNTEAFFGQGTRLTVV.

This clonotype has ten or more counts. The rearrangement uses TRBV6-2 or TRBV6-3 and TRBJ2-7; no clear D gene. The CDR3 length is 19 residues. The germline V and J ends were trimmed by 0 bases and 0 bases, with 21 bases remaining between them. Germline CDR1 MNHEY, CDR2 SVGEGT. The CDR3 DNA reads as TGTGCCAGCAGTTACTCAATCGTCGAAGGATTCCTTAGCTCCTACGAGCAGTACTTC. Residues: CASSYSIVEGFLSSYEQYF.

The V and J genes are TRBV5-4 and TRBJ1-2, with TRBD1 matching 7 bases. V lost 2 bases and J lost 1; bases outside the gene matches: 17. Germline-derived CDR1 and CDR2 are SGHNT and YYREEE (reference sequence). The CDR3 extends over 19 amino acids. CDR3 region: CASSLYGMGRGRSNYGYTF. The CDR3 nucleotides read TGTGCCAGCAGCTTATATGGCATGGGCAGGGGGAGAAGTAACTATGGCTACACCTTC.

Details on this clonotype: Being one base from a much bigger clone, this may be a read error. V is TRBV7-9 and J is TRBJ2-7; D ambiguous. The length of the CDR3 is 12 residues. CDR1 SEHNR and CDR2 FQNEAQ come from the germline V gene (reference sequence). CDR3 in amino acids: CASSFPYGEHYF. CDR3 in DNA: TGTGCCAGCAGCTTTCCCTATGGCGAGCATTACTTC.

This clonotype occurred many times. V is TRBV3-1 and J is TRBJ2-5, with D perhaps matching TRBD1 or TRBD2 (5 bases each). This CDR3 has 15 amino acids. Per germline, CDR1 LGHDT and CDR2 YNNKEL (reference sequence). Deletions cut 3 bases from V and 5 bases from J, with 16 bases between. The CDR3 DNA sequence: TGTGCCAGCAGCCAGACCGGGACGCAGAGGGAGACCCAGTACTTC. It encodes CASSQTGTQRETQYF.

The V and J genes are TRBV6-1 and TRBJ2-2; 10 nucleotides align to TRBD2. From germline, CDR1 is MNHNS and CDR2 SASEGT. The CDR3 is 16 amino acids. V shed 4 bases, J shed 8 bases, and the junction held 10 bases outside the gene matches. This chain's CDR3 is CASSGSGRTTWGELFF. Here the CDR3 DNA reads TGTGCCAGCAGTGGTAGCGGGAGGACCACCTGGGGGGAGCTGTTTTTT.

This clonotype was found a few times. A much larger clone lies a single base off, so this may be a read error. The chain links TRBV12-3 or TRBV12-4 to TRBJ2-7; D gene unclear. V was clipped by 7 bases and J by 3 bases, with 10 bases between them. The CDR3 length is 12 residues. CDR3 bases: TGTGCCAGCACCCTATGGAACTACGAGCAGTACTTC. Translation: CASTLWNYEQYF.

This clonotype was seen more than once but under ten times. This sequence joins TRBV18 and TRBJ2-3; 8 bases fit TRBD2. CDR1 and CDR2 from the germline V gene are KGHSH and LQKENI. The CDR3 loop spans 15 amino acids. With 8 bases clipped from V and 1 base from J, the junction kept 8 bases outside the gene matches. The CDR3 protein is CASRGREGRTDTQYF. The CDR3 DNA is TGTGCCAGCCGAGGCCGGGAGGGGCGCACAGATACGCAGTATTTT.

The chain joins TRBV6-1 to TRBJ1-1; possible D gene TRBD1, 5 bases. The V gene lost 6 bases and the J gene lost 11 bases, with 13 bases spanning the gap. The CDR3 totals 11 residues. Per the germline V gene, CDR1 is MNHNS and CDR2 is SASEGT. Here the CDR3 DNA reads TGTGCCAGCAGGGACCGGGGGTACGCTTTCTTT. This translates into CASRDRGYAFF.

This clonotype has at least ten counts. The chain combines TRBV29-1 with TRBJ1-2; 7 positions match TRBD1. Germline values: CDR1 SQVTM, CDR2 ANQGSEA. The CDR3 runs 16 residues. V lost 4 bases, J lost 0 bases, and 11 bases stayed unmatched. The CDR3 is CSVVLRFGQANYGYTF. The DNA of the CDR3 is TGCAGCGTTGTACTCAGGTTCGGACAGGCTAACTATGGCTACACCTTC. Together with reference TRBV29-1 and TRBJ1-2, the CDR3 gives the full variable domain: SAVISQKPSRDICQRGTSLTIQCQVDSQVTMMFWYRQQPGQSLTLIATANQGSEATYESGFVIDKFPISRPNLTFSTLTVSNMSPEDSSIYLCSVVLRFGQANYGYTFGSGTRLTVV.

This clonotype showed up many times. J is TRBJ1-2 and V is TRBV11-2; D is uncertain. The CDR3 extends over 15 amino acids. Deletions cut 0 bases from V and 0 bases from J, with 8 bases between. Germline CDR1 and CDR2: SGHAT and FQNNGV. The CDR3 region has the DNA TGTGCCAGCAGCTTAGAAGGAAACCCTAACTATGGCTACACCTTC. Translated, it gives CASSLEGNPNYGYTF.

This clonotype was recorded many times. The rearrangement joins TRBV10-3 to TRBJ2-7, with 9 nucleotides matching TRBD2. Germline loops: CDR1 ENHRY, CDR2 SYGVKD. With V trimmed by 6 bases and J by 0 bases, 6 bases remained unmatched. The CDR3 length is 15 residues. The CDR3 DNA follows: TGTGCCATCAGCGGAGCTAGCGGGATCTCCTACGAGCAGTACTTC. Protein sequence: CAISGASGISYEQYF.

This clonotype came up many times. The rearrangement joins TRBV3-1 to TRBJ1-1; TRBD1 matches 8 bases. Trimming cost V 0 bases and J 4 bases; bases outside gene matches: 4. The germline CDR1 and CDR2 sequences are LGHDT and YNNKEL (reference sequence). CDR3 length equals 15 residues. CDR3 sequence (DNA): TGTGCCAGCAGCCAAGATTTCACAGGGGGCACTGAAGCTTTCTTT. Encoded protein: CASSQDFTGGTEAFF.

This clonotype was seen many times. V gene TRBV12-5 combines with J gene TRBJ2-7; 7 positions agree with TRBD1. CDR1 LGHNT and CDR2 FRNRAP come from the germline V gene. The CDR3 is 14 amino acids. V dropped 7 bases and J dropped 2; count of bases not matched to a gene: 8. The CDR3 region is CASATGTAPYEQYF. Written as DNA, the CDR3 is TGTGCTAGTGCCACTGGGACAGCTCCCTACGAGCAGTACTTC.